This T cell receptor beta chain was recorded in a study of T cells in tuberculosis. Data came from immunoSEQ multiplex PCR; TCRdb stores just in-frame clones and leaves some out. The data hold 35,000 to 40,000 clones, with around 93% observed a single time. The sequence came from a donor between 10 and 35 years old with latent tuberculosis or without tuberculosis infection. Some clones in this sample may be carry-over from other donors' samples. The source material was PBMCs.

CDR3 nucleotides: TGCAGCGTTGGCCCCCGGTCAGATACGCAGTATTTT. Its protein product is CSVGPRSDTQYF. This chain connects TRBV29-1 to TRBJ2-3; D is undetermined. This CDR3 has 12 residues. Germline assignment: CDR1 SQVTM and CDR2 ANQGSEA. Trimming took off 4 bases at V and 4 bases at J, with 9 bases between the two ends.